This T cell receptor (beta chain) was obtained from a study of blood T cell repertoires in COVID-19. Overall study: The samples span acute and convalescent COVID-19 from the United States, Italy and Spain. Sample material is recorded as cDNA or gDNA derived from T cells, B-cell-depleted T cells, or PBMCs.

CDR1 is SGHTA, CDR2 FQGTGA, per germline. The CDR3 has 13 amino acids. V shed 2 bases and J 4 bases; nucleotides not matched to a gene: 1. Authors' data handling: The authors estimated nucleated cell counts from reference gene primer amplification. The method was immunoSEQ multiplex PCR; TCRdb's version includes in-frame clones alone and lacks a portion of them. Clonal size and the V and J genes are those of that table, whereas D and trimming came from the DNA. The sample yields approximately 180,000 clones, approximately 90% seen once. V usage is TRBV7-3 and J usage is TRBJ1-1; 7 nucleotides agree with TRBD1. The source of this sequence is a man aged 35 to 55 with active or convalescent COVID-19. Sequencing was carried out using peripheral blood. This CDR3 is CASSLDRATEAFF. CDR3 sequence (DNA): TGTGCCAGCAGCTTAGACAGGGCCACTGAAGCTTTCTTT. Together with reference TRBV7-3 and TRBJ1-1, the CDR3 gives the full variable domain: GAGVSQTPSNKVTEKGKYVELRCDPISGHTALYWYRQSLGQGPEFLIYFQGTGAADDSGLPNDRFFAVRPEGSVSTLKIQRTERGDSAVYLCASSLDRATEAFFGQGTRLTVV.